This T cell receptor (beta chain) was sequenced for a study of blood T cell repertoires in COVID-19. Overall study: Samples came from the United States, Italy and Spain, spanning acute and convalescent COVID-19. T cells, B-cell-depleted T cells, or PBMCs supplied cDNA or gDNA.

CDR1 SNHLY and CDR2 FYNNEI come from the germline V gene. V gave up 6 bases and J gave up 4 bases, with 15 bases separating them. This CDR3 comprises 14 residues. Original analysis: Amplification of reference gene primers provided the estimated nucleated cell counts. This table comes from immunoSEQ multiplex PCR, and its TCRdb copy is limited to in-frame clones, with some not included. For V, J and clone size, that table is used; D and trimming come from the DNA. The sample comprises tens of thousands of clones, more than 80% of which are singletons, and 6.7% rests with the top ten. The V and J genes are TRBV2 and TRBJ1-1; maybe TRBD1 (5 bases). The receptor's source is a woman older than 75 with active COVID-19. The specimen was peripheral blood. The CDR3 bases are TGTGCCAGCAGCGGGCAGGGATCTGGCACTGAAGCTTTCTTT. This codes for CASSGQGSGTEAFF.